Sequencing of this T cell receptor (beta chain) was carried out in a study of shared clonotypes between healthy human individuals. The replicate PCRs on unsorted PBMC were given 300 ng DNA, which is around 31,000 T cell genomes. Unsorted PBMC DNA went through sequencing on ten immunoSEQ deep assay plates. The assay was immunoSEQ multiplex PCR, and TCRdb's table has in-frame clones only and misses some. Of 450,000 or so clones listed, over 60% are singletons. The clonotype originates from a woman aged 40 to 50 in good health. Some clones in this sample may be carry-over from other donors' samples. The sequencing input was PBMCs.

DNA of the CDR3: TGCGCCAGCAGCCGAGGACAGGGCTTACCGTCGGGGACCCAGTACTTC. Its protein product is CASSRGQGLPSGTQYF. V usage is TRBV4-1 and J usage is TRBJ2-5; 8 bases align to TRBD1. The germline CDR1 and CDR2 sequences are MGHRA and YSYEKL. Trimming at V came to 4 bases and at J to 7 bases, leaving 14 bases not matched to a gene. The CDR3 loop spans 16 amino acids.